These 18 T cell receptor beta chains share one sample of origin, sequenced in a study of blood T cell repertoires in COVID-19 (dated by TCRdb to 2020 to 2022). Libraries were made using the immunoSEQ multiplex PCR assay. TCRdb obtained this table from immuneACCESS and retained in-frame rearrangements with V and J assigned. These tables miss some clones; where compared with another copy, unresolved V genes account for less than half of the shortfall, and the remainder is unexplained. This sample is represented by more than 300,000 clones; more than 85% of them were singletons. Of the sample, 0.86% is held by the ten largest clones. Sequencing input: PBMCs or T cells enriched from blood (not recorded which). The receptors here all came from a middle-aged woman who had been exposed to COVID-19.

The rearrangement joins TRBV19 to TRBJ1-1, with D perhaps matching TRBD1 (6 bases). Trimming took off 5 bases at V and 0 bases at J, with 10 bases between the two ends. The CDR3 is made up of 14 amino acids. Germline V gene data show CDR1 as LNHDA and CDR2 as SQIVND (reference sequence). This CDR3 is CASSRQAVNTEAFF. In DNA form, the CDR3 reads TGTGCCAGTAGTCGACAGGCGGTGAACACTGAAGCTTTCTTT.

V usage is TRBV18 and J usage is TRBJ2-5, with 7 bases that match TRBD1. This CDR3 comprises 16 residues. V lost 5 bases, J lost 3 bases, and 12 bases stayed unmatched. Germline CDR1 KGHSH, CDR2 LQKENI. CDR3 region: CASSILVRTGEETQYF. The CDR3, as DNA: TGTGCCAGCTCAATCCTGGTGAGAACAGGGGAAGAGACCCAGTACTTC. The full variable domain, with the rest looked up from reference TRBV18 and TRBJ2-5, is NAGVMQNPRHLVRRRGQEARLRCSPMKGHSHVYWYRQLPEEGLKFMVYLQKENIIDESGMPKERFSAEFPKEGPSILRIQQVVRGDSAAYFCASSILVRTGEETQYFGPGTRLLVL.

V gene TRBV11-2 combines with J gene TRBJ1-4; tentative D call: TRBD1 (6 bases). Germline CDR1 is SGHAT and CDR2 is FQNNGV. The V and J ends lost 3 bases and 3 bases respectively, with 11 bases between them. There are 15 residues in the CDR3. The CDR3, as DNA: TGTGCCAGCAGCTTTACAGGGTCGGCTAATGAAAAACTGTTTTTT. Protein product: CASSFTGSANEKLFF. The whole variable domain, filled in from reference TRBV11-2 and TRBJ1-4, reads EAGVAQSPRYKIIEKRQSVAFWCNPISGHATLYWYQQILGQGPKLLIQFQNNGVVDDSQLPKDRFSAERLKGVDSTLKIQPAKLEDSAVYLCASSFTGSANEKLFFGSGTQLSVL.

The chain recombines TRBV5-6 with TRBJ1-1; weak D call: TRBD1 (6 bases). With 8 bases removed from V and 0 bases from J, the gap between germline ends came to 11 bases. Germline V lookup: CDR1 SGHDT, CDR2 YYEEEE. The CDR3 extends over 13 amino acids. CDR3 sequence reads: CASKGQLNTEAFF. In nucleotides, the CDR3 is TGTGCCAGTAAGGGACAATTGAACACTGAAGCTTTCTTT. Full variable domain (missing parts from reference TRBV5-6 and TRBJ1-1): DAGVTQSPTHLIKTRGQQVTLRCSPKSGHDTVSWYQQALGQGPQFIFQYYEEEERQRGNFPDRFSGHQFPNYSSELNVNALLLGDSALYLCASKGQLNTEAFFGQGTRLTVV.

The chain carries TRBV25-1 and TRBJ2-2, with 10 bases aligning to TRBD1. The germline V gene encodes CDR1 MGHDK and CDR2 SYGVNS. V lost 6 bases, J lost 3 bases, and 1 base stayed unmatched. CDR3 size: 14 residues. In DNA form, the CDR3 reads TGTGCCAGCAGAGGACAGGGGGACACCGGGGAGCTGTTTTTT. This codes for CASRGQGDTGELFF.

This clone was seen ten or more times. CDR3 loop: CASTKRETGNEQFF. CDR3 nucleotide sequence: TGTGCCAGCACCAAGCGGGAAACAGGCAATGAGCAGTTCTTC. The J gene is TRBJ2-1, the V gene TRBV7-9, with 7 bases aligning to TRBD2. The CDR3 is 14 residues long. The V gene's germline CDR1 is SEHNR and CDR2 FQNEAQ (reference sequence). V shed 7 bases, J shed 6 bases, and the junction held 9 bases outside the gene matches.

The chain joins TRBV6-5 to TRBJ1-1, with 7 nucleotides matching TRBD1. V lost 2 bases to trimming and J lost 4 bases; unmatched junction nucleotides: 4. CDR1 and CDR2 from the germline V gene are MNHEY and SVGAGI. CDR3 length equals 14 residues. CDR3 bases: TGTGCCAGCAGTTACACCCAGGGGGGCACTGAAGCTTTCTTT. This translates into CASSYTQGGTEAFF.

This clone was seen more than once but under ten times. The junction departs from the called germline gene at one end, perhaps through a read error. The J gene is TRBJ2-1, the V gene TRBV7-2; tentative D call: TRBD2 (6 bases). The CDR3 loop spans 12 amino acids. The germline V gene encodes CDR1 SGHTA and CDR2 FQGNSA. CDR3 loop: CASSAYGTESLF. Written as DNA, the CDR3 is TGTGCCAGCAGCGCGTACGGGACTGAGTCGCTCTTC.

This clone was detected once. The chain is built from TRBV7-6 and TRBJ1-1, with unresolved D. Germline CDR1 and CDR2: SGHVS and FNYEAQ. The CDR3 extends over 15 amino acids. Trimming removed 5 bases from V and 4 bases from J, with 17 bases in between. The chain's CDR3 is CASSITAGLFTEAFF. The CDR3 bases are TGTGCCAGCAGCATAACGGCGGGGTTGTTCACTGAAGCTTTCTTT.

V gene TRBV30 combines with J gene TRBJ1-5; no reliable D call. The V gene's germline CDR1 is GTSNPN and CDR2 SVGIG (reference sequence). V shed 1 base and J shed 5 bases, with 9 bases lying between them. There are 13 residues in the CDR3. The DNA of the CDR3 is TGTGCCTGGAGTGGCACCTCGGATCAGCCCCAGCATTTT. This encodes CAWSGTSDQPQHF.

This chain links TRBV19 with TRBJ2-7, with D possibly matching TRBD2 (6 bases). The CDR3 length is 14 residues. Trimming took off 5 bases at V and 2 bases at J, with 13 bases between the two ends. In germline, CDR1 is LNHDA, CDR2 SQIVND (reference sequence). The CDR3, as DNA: TGTGCCAGTAGTTACCAGGGAGGAACCTACGAGCAGTACTTC. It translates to CASSYQGGTYEQYF.

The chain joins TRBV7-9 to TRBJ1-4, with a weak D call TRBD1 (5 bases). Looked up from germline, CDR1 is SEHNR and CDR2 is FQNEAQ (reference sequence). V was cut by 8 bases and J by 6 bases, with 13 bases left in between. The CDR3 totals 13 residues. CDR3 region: CASSGRVYEKLFF. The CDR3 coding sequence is TGTGCCAGCTCTGGCAGGGTGTATGAAAAACTGTTTTTT.

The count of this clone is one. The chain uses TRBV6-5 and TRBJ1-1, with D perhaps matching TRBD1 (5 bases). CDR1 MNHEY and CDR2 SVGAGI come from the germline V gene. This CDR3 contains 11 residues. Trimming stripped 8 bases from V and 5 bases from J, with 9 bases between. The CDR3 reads CASGQGTEAFF. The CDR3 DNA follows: TGTGCCAGCGGGCAGGGAACTGAAGCTTTCTTT.

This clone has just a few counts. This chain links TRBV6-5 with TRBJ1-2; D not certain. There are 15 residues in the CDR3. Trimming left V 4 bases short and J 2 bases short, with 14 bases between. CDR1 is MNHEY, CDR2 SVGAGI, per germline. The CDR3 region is CASSLLVAGNYGYTF. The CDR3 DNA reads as TGTGCCAGCAGTTTACTCGTCGCAGGCAACTATGGCTACACCTTC.

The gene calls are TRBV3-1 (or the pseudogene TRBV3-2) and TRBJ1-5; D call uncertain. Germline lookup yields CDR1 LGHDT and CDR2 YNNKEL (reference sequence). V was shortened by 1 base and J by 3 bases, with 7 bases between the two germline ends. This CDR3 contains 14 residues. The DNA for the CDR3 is TGTGCCAGCAGCCAAGGAGTAACCAATCAGCCCCAGCATTTT. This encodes CASSQGVTNQPQHF.

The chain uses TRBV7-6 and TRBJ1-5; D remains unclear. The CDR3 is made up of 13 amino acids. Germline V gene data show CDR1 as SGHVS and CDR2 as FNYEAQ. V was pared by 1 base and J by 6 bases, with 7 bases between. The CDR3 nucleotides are TGTGCCAGCAGCTTAGTGGCGGGTCAGCCCCAGCATTTT. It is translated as CASSLVAGQPQHF.

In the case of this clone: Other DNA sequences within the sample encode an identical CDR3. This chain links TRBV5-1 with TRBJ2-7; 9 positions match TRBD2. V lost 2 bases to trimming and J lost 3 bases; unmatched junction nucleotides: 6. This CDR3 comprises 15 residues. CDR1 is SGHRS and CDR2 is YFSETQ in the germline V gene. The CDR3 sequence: CASSFGLAGNYEQYF. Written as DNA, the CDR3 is TGCGCCAGCAGCTTTGGGCTAGCGGGAAACTACGAGCAGTACTTC.

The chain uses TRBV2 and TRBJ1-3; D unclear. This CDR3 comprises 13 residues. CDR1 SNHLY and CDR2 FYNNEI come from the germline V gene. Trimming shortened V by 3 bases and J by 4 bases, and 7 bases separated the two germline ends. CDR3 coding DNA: TGTGCCAGCAGTGAGCGAGTGGGAAACACCATATATTTT. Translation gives CASSERVGNTIYF.